Described below is a single TCR beta chain sequence and its context. TCRdb reanalysed the RT-PCR reads using MiXCR and keeps one entry per CDR3 protein. The repertoire holds over 1,300 distinct CDR3 sequences, with roughly 35% as singletons. The sequenced material came from memory CD4+ T cells from salivary gland. The sequence came from a female donor with primary Sjogren's syndrome.

In DNA, the CDR3 is TGCAGTGCTAGAGAGAGGCGGGGCTCCTACGAGCAGTACTTC. This translates into CSARERRGSYEQYF. The rearrangement uses TRBV20-1 and TRBJ2-7, with D perhaps TRBD2 (6 bases). Between the trimmed V and J ends, which lost 0 bases and 0 bases, there was a span of 9 bases. This CDR3 has 14 amino acids. Germline V gene data show CDR1 as DFQATT and CDR2 as SNEGSKA (reference sequence).